These 18 T cell receptor beta chains were sequenced from one sample in a study of glioma-infiltrating T cells after dendritic cell vaccination. The time point here: after dendritic cell vaccination, including at tumor progression/relapse. Data came from immunoSEQ multiplex PCR; TCRdb stores just in-frame clones and leaves some out. The sample records about 91,000 clones, 70% to 90% being singletons. The sequencing here drew on blood, taken after dendritic cell vaccination. These receptors were obtained from a human donor with glioblastoma.

Only a few counts were recorded for this clone. The V call is TRBV7-3, the J call TRBJ2-1; possible D gene TRBD2, 5 bases. V dropped 5 bases and J dropped 8 bases, with 16 bases sitting between them. CDR1 SGHTA and CDR2 FQGTGA come from the germline V gene. This CDR3 contains 14 residues. This CDR3 is CASSPRQSSHEQFF. The CDR3 coding sequence is TGTGCCAGCAGCCCCAGGCAGTCTAGCCATGAGCAGTTCTTC.

The chain uses TRBV5-1 and TRBJ1-1, with D hard to call. CDR1 and CDR2 (germline): SGHRS, YFSETQ. Trimming pared 1 base from V and 0 bases from J, leaving 4 bases between. The CDR3 consists of 13 residues. CDR3 sequence reads: CASSLSMNTEAFF. The CDR3 coding sequence is TGCGCCAGCAGCTTGAGCATGAACACTGAAGCTTTCTTT.

J is TRBJ2-1 and V is TRBV10-3; the D is unclear. CDR1 is ENHRY, CDR2 SYGVKD, per germline. The CDR3 contains 14 residues. V shed 3 bases and J shed 0 bases, with 6 bases lying between them. The CDR3: CAISDLSSYNEQFF. CDR3 nucleotides: TGTGCCATCAGTGATCTGAGCTCCTACAATGAGCAGTTCTTC.

The V gene is TRBV6-1, the J gene TRBJ2-7, with D possibly being TRBD1 (6 bases). The CDR3 is made up of 13 amino acids. Germline V CDR1 and CDR2: MNHNS, SASEGT. Trimming shortened V by 7 bases and J by 2 bases, and 12 bases separated the two germline ends. The CDR3 here is CASNTGQTYEQYF. In nucleotides, the CDR3 is TGTGCCAGCAATACAGGACAGACCTACGAGCAGTACTTC.

There are a few counts of this clone. V and J are TRBV7-9 and TRBJ2-5, with 13 bases aligning to TRBD2. The CDR3 spans 17 residues. The germline V gene has CDR1 SEHNR and CDR2 FQNEAQ (reference sequence). Trimming removed 5 bases from V and 0 bases from J; junction bases left unmatched: 6. The CDR3 DNA sequence: TGTGCCAGCAGCCCTAGGGGGACTAGCGGGAACCAAGAGACCCAGTACTTC. This translates into CASSPRGTSGNQETQYF.

This chain uses TRBV7-9 with TRBJ1-4; D is unclear. The CDR3 is 15 amino acids. Germline CDR1 and CDR2: SEHNR and FQNEAQ (reference sequence). Trimming shortened V by 0 bases and J by 7 bases, and 12 bases separated the two germline ends. CDR3 DNA: TGTGCCAGCAGCTTAGCAGGAGGTGTCCGTGAAAAACTGTTTTTT. It yields the protein CASSLAGGVREKLFF.

The chain recombines TRBV7-2 with TRBJ1-2, with TRBD1 matching 12 bases. The germline gives CDR1 SGHTA, CDR2 FQGNSA. V was clipped by 6 bases and J by 7 bases; unmatched bases: 3. The CDR3 loop spans 13 amino acids. DNA of the CDR3: TGTGCCAGCAGGGGACAGGGGGCCTTTGGCTACACCTTC. Translating gives CASRGQGAFGYTF.

This clone was recorded only once. V usage is TRBV6-1 and J usage is TRBJ1-6; 8 bases align to TRBD1. The CDR3 is 16 residues long. V shed 4 bases, J shed 5 bases, and the junction held 7 bases outside the gene matches. Per the germline V gene, CDR1 is MNHNS and CDR2 is SASEGT. CDR3 region: CASSGLQGADNSPLHF. CDR3 coding DNA: TGTGCCAGCAGTGGGCTTCAGGGGGCAGATAATTCACCCCTCCACTTT.

The sample holds a few counts of this clone. The rearrangement uses TRBV5-3 and TRBJ2-3, with 9 positions matching TRBD2. TRBV5-3 is sorted into the ORF group, with uncertain function. This CDR3 spans 17 amino acids. The J segment lost 4 bases and the V segment lost 1 base, leaving 10 bases of the junction unmatched. CDR3 protein: CARSLIWGREGADTQYF. The CDR3 DNA is TGTGCCAGAAGCTTGATATGGGGGCGGGAGGGCGCAGATACGCAGTATTTT.

CDR3 residues: CASSLRPGGIENTIYF. CDR3 nucleotides: TGTGCCAGCTCACTGAGACCAGGGGGCATTGAAAACACCATATATTTT. This rearrangement joins TRBV18 to TRBJ1-3; 8 bases are a match to TRBD1. V was clipped by 4 bases and J by 6 bases; unmatched bases: 11. Germline lookup yields CDR1 KGHSH and CDR2 LQKENI. This CDR3 spans 16 amino acids.

The chain employs TRBV30 and TRBJ2-3, with D possibly TRBD2 on 6 matching bases. Looked up from germline, CDR1 is GTSNPN and CDR2 is SVGIG (reference sequence). CDR3 size: 12 residues. Deletions cut 4 bases from V and 1 base from J, with 6 bases between. The CDR3 bases are TGTGCCTGGACTAGCGGCACAGATACGCAGTATTTT. It specifies CAWTSGTDTQYF.

The V call is TRBV7-2, the J call TRBJ2-1; 9 bases fit TRBD2. CDR3 length: 16 residues. Germline V gene data show CDR1 as SGHTA and CDR2 as FQGNSA. With 5 bases clipped from V and 6 bases from J, the junction kept 11 bases outside the gene matches. Here the CDR3 DNA reads TGTGCCAGCAGCCACTACACTAGCGGGCAAGGCAATGAGCAGTTCTTC. Encoded protein: CASSHYTSGQGNEQFF.

This clone was observed once. The J gene is TRBJ1-4, the V gene TRBV19; tentatively, D is TRBD1 (5 bases). The CDR3 totals 14 residues. V dropped 2 bases and J dropped 6 bases, with 10 bases sitting between them. The germline gives CDR1 LNHDA, CDR2 SQIVND (reference sequence). CDR3 in DNA: TGTGCCAGTAGTATAAGGCCGGGGGATGAAAAACTGTTTTTT. This gives the protein CASSIRPGDEKLFF.

CDR3 loop: CASTYGTGLTDTQYF. The CDR3 DNA is TGCGCCAGCACCTACGGGACAGGCCTCACAGATACGCAGTATTTT. The V call is TRBV5-1, the J call TRBJ2-3; 8 bases match TRBD1. Germline V gives CDR1 SGHRS, CDR2 YFSETQ. The CDR3 contains 15 residues. V shed 6 bases and J 2 bases; nucleotides not matched to a gene: 8.

This clone was picked up one time. The CDR3 region has the DNA TGTGCCAGCAGGGGGGGACAGTTTGGAAACACCGGGGAGCTGTTTTTT. Protein sequence: CASRGGQFGNTGELFF. The chain uses TRBV9 and TRBJ2-2; TRBD1 might be the D (7 bases). The germline CDR1 and CDR2 sequences are SGDLS and YYNGEE. V was clipped by 5 bases and J by 2 bases, with 16 bases between them. This CDR3 has 16 residues. Looking up the rest from reference TRBV9 and TRBJ2-2 gives the full variable domain: DSGVTQTPKHLITATGQRVTLRCSPRSGDLSVYWYQQSLDQGLQFLIQYYNGEERAKGNILERFSAQQFPDLHSELNLSSLELGDSALYFCASRGGQFGNTGELFFGEGSRLTVL.

This clone has a single count. V gene TRBV6-6 combines with J gene TRBJ2-1; TRBD2 matches at 7 bases. V lost 6 bases to trimming and J lost 0 bases; unmatched junction nucleotides: 5. CDR1 is MNHNY, CDR2 SVGAGI, per germline (reference sequence). The CDR3 runs 15 residues. The CDR3 sequence: CASSLLADSYNEQFF. In DNA form, the CDR3 reads TGTGCCAGCAGCCTCCTAGCGGACTCCTACAATGAGCAGTTCTTC.

This clone was observed once. This chain joins TRBV7-9 and TRBJ1-1; 9 bases agree with TRBD1. This CDR3 spans 16 amino acids. V dropped 5 bases and J dropped 1; count of bases not matched to a gene: 8. Germline CDR1 is SEHNR and CDR2 is FQNEAQ (reference sequence). The chain's CDR3 is CASSAQGALGNTEAFF. For the CDR3, the DNA is TGTGCCAGCAGCGCACAGGGGGCTCTGGGGAACACTGAAGCTTTCTTT.

This clone came up once. The genes are TRBV6-5 and TRBJ2-7, with TRBD2 matching over 10 bases. The trim removed 4 bases at V and 3 bases at J, leaving 6 bases unmatched. Germline V gene sequence: CDR1 MNHEY, CDR2 SVGAGI. This CDR3 is built from 15 residues. The CDR3 bases are TGTGCCAGCAGTTCCTTAGCGGGAGGTCTCTACGAGCAGTACGTC. It specifies CASSSLAGGLYEQYV.